This T cell receptor (beta chain) was identified during a study of blood T cell repertoires in COVID-19. Participant ages covered roughly 18 to 89 years across around 22 US areas. The V gene's germline CDR1 is KGHDR and CDR2 SFDVKD. The CDR3 is made up of 14 amino acids. Trimming removed 5 bases from V and 1 base from J; junction bases left unmatched: 2. Generated by immunoSEQ multiplex PCR, the TCRdb table keeps only in-frame clones and is missing some. The sample lists over 300,000 clones; 85% to 90% were seen once. About this clone: At the DNA level, this CDR3 is encoded by other sequences in the same sample as well.

The TCR sequence derives from a woman in her twenties or thirties with acute COVID-19. Input material: PBMCs or T cells enriched from blood (not recorded which). V usage is TRBV24-1 and J usage is TRBJ2-3; 7 nucleotides align to TRBD2. CDR3 sequence reads: CATSGSGGTDTQYF. The CDR3 coding sequence is TGTGCCACCAGTGGGAGCGGGGGCACAGATACGCAGTATTTT.